A selection of T cell receptor beta chains follows, all from one sample in a study of blood T cell repertoires in COVID-19. Using immunoSEQ multiplex PCR, the repertoire was profiled, and TCRdb retains in-frame clones only, with some absent. Among over 120,000 clones listed, about 79% were seen once. Sequences were obtained from peripheral blood. These receptors all stem from a man in his sixties with active or convalescent COVID-19. The CDR3 runs from the conserved cysteine through the conserved F or W. Fields, in order: CDR3 DNA, CDR3 protein, V gene, D gene, J gene, clone size. The D gene is left open where the match is weak. Clone size, where shown, is once, few, many, or a class for clones that have expanded.

TGTGCCAGCAACTCGGGTCCCGGGGAGCTGTTTTTT CASNSGPGELFF TRBV5-4 - TRBJ2-2 -
TGTGCCAGCAGTTTACTACCACTTGCTGGCTACAATGAGCAGTTCTTC CASSLLPLAGYNEQFF TRBV27 - TRBJ2-1 once
TGCGCCAGCAGCCTAGACCGGGACAGTAGGTACAATGAGCAGTTCTTC CASSLDRDSRYNEQFF TRBV4-3 TRBD1 TRBJ2-1 -
TGTGCCAGCAGCTCCTCTCGGCTAGCGGGCAATGAGCAGTTCTTC CASSSSRLAGNEQFF TRBV11-3 TRBD2 TRBJ2-1 -
TGTGCCAGCAGCCACCCTTATCCAGGACAATCCTCTGGGGCCAACGTCCTGACTTTC CASSHPYPGQSSGANVLTF TRBV7-9 - TRBJ2-6 -
TGCGCCAGCAGCGTGGGACGGGGGACAACTAATGAAAAACTGTTTTTT CASSVGRGTTNEKLFF TRBV5-1 - TRBJ1-4 -
TGTGCCAGCAGCCCAAAAGACAGGGTTTCCTACGAGCAGTACTTC CASSPKDRVSYEQYF TRBV3-1/TRBV3-2 TRBD1 TRBJ2-7 -
TGTGCCAGCAGTCCACTCTCGGGCAATCAGCCCCAGCATTTT CASSPLSGNQPQHF TRBV6-2/TRBV6-3 - TRBJ1-5 -
TGTGCCAGCAGCCTAACAGGGTTCACCGGGGAGCTGTTTTTT CASSLTGFTGELFF TRBV27 - TRBJ2-2 -
TGTGCCAGCAGGTTGACAGAAATGAACACTGAAGCTTTCTTT CASRLTEMNTEAFF TRBV6-5 - TRBJ1-1 once
TGTGCCTGGAGTGAAGGGGAACTAGGACAGTTTGAAGCTTTCTTT CAWSEGELGQFEAFF TRBV30 - TRBJ1-1 -
TGCGCCAGCAGCCAAGATACAGGGCTCTTTAACACCATATATTTT CASSQDTGLFNTIYF TRBV4-3 - TRBJ1-3 few
TGCGCCAGCAGCTTGGGACTAGCCGCCTACAATGAGCAGTTCTTC CASSLGLAAYNEQFF TRBV5-1 TRBD2 TRBJ2-1 -